The 11 T cell receptor beta chains below all came from one sample that was sequenced in a study of cytomegalovirus exposure and HLA in healthy donors. The PCR used 60 Vbeta and 13 Jbeta primers. Measured with immunoSEQ multiplex PCR; TCRdb has only the in-frame clones, and not every one. The sample yields around 110,000 clones, approximately 79% seen once. Sequenced sample: PBMCs. The receptors were gathered from a man aged 25-45 years in good health and CMV-seronegative.

The chain combines TRBV30 with TRBJ2-3; D might be TRBD1 (6 bases). The germline CDR1 and CDR2 sequences are GTSNPN and SVGIG (reference sequence). The V end was cut by 5 bases, the J end by 3 bases, with 9 bases between. The CDR3 is 12 residues long. CDR3 residues: CAWGQGTDTQYF. For the CDR3, the DNA is TGTGCCTGGGGGCAGGGGACAGATACGCAGTATTTT.

This clone has a single count. The CDR3 here is CASSTKGPRMYLRADTQYF. Here the CDR3 DNA reads TGTGCCAGCAGCACCAAGGGGCCCCGGATGTACCTTCGGGCAGATACGCAGTATTTT. The chain couples TRBV21-1 to TRBJ2-3; TRBD1 is the table's D call, not checked against the DNA. TRBV21-1 counts as a pseudogene. The CDR3 runs to 19 residues.

The chain uses TRBV14 and TRBJ2-1, with D tentatively TRBD1 (5 bases). CDR1 is SGHDN, CDR2 FVKESK, per germline. This CDR3 has 15 residues. V was pared by 3 bases and J by 2 bases, with 11 bases between. DNA of the CDR3: TGTGCCAGCAGCCACAGGGTAGAGCCCTACAATGAGCAGTTCTTC. It translates to CASSHRVEPYNEQFF.

The chain employs TRBV28 and TRBJ2-2; 9 bases map to TRBD1. Per germline, CDR1 MDHEN and CDR2 SYDVKM. This CDR3 region has 15 residues. Trimming at V came to 6 bases and at J to 7 bases, leaving 9 bases not matched to a gene. CDR3 sequence (DNA): TGTGCCAGCAGCTCTTGGGACAGGGAGGACGGGGAGCTGTTTTTT. It codes for CASSSWDREDGELFF. The whole variable domain, filled in from reference TRBV28 and TRBJ2-2, reads DVKVTQSSRYLVKRTGEKVFLECVQDMDHENMFWYRQDPGLGLRLIYFSYDVKMKEKGDIPEGYSVSREKKERFSLILESASTNQTSMYLCASSSWDREDGELFFGEGSRLTVL.

This clone was picked up a small number of times. The chain combines TRBV13 with TRBJ2-7, with 7 bases identical to TRBD2. Germline lookup yields CDR1 PRHDT and CDR2 FYEKMQ (reference sequence). The trim removed 4 bases at V and 4 bases at J, leaving 7 bases unmatched. This CDR3 region has 14 residues. This CDR3 is CASSSGLMKYEQYF. CDR3 DNA: TGTGCCAGCAGCTCGGGACTAATGAAATACGAGCAGTACTTC.

This clone appeared once. The chain links TRBV16 to TRBJ1-2; 9 nucleotides agree with TRBD1. Germline CDR1 and CDR2: KGHSY and FQNENV. V lost 4 bases, J lost 6 bases, and 18 bases stayed unmatched. The CDR3 extends over 18 amino acids. The CDR3 DNA follows: TGTGCCAGCAGCCCCAGGACAGGGGAAGCCTATTACAGAGATGGCTACACCTTC. Protein product: CASSPRTGEAYYRDGYTF.

This clone appeared a single time. The chain has TRBV11-2 and TRBJ1-2, with 8 nucleotides matching TRBD1. The CDR3 covers 13 residues. Germline loops: CDR1 SGHAT, CDR2 FQNNGV. After removal of 3 bases from V and 8 bases from J, the junction contained 5 bases not matched to a gene. CDR3 nucleotide sequence: TGTGCCAGCAGCTTGGACAGGGTTGGCGGCTACACCTTC. Its translation is CASSLDRVGGYTF.

The rearrangement uses TRBV4-3 and TRBJ1-1, with 7 bases identical to TRBD1. The V gene end was trimmed by 0 bases and the J gene end by 0 bases; junction bases not matched to a gene: 10. The CDR3 spans 18 residues. The germline CDR1 and CDR2 sequences are LGHNA and YSLEER. CDR3 in DNA: TGCGCCAGCAGCCAAGATCTCCCGTGGGGACAGATGAACACTGAAGCTTTCTTT. Translated, it gives CASSQDLPWGQMNTEAFF.

The CDR3 sequence: CASRPGNGSPLHF. CDR3 in DNA: TGTGCCAGCCGTCCGGGGAACGGTTCACCCCTCCACTTT. The chain is built from TRBV27 and TRBJ1-6; D uncertain. The CDR3 sequence is 13 residues long. CDR1 and CDR2 (germline): MNHEY, SMNVEV (reference sequence). V was pared by 8 bases and J by 9 bases, with 14 bases between.

The chain has TRBV5-1 and TRBJ2-2; D possibly corresponds to TRBD2 (5 bases). The length of the CDR3 is 15 residues. Trimming removed 0 bases at V and 3 bases at J, with 9 bases between. Germline CDR1 is SGHRS and CDR2 is YFSETQ. The CDR3 nucleotides read TGCGCCAGCAGCTTGGGCAGTAGCGACACCGGGGAGCTGTTTTTT. Its translation is CASSLGSSDTGELFF.

J is TRBJ1-4 and V is TRBV28; maybe TRBD1 (6 bases). Per the germline V gene, CDR1 is MDHEN and CDR2 is SYDVKM. The CDR3 sequence is 14 residues long. The V and J ends lost 4 bases and 8 bases respectively, with 14 bases between them. CDR3 in amino acids: CASSSTRQGEKLFF. Written as DNA, the CDR3 is TGTGCCAGCAGTTCGACTCGCCAGGGGGAAAAACTGTTTTTT.